The T cell receptor (beta chain) described here comes from a study of cytomegalovirus exposure and HLA in healthy donors. Study-wide findings and caveats: Later on, an analysis found that several of the most significant clusters appeared to be linked to common viral pathogens, which included parvovirus B19. Clonal expansion, a later analysis showed, was greater in HLA-associated TCR beta chains than in equally common others. The classifier, whose performance was assessed in both the original and validation cohorts, reportedly diagnosed cytomegalovirus status with high specificity and sensitivity.

Germline-derived CDR1 and CDR2 are SGHTA and FQGNSA. The germline V and J ends were trimmed by 5 bases and 6 bases, with 18 bases remaining between them. This CDR3 is built from 15 residues. Of note for this clone: The antigen remains unidentified.

Primers included in the PCR were 60 Vbeta and 13 Jbeta primers. Clones were read by immunoSEQ multiplex PCR, and TCRdb kept only the in-frame ones, dropping some. This sample has roughly 130,000 clones; around 72% occur once, and the top ten carry more than 3.5%. This TCR came from a man aged 18 to 35 in good health and CMV-seropositive. The gene calls are TRBV7-2 and TRBJ2-3; TRBD1 might be the D (5 bases). The sequencing sample was made of PBMCs. This CDR3 is CASSPSTLPGDTQYF. The CDR3 nucleotides are TGTGCCAGCAGCCCGTCGACCCTCCCAGGGGATACGCAGTATTTT.